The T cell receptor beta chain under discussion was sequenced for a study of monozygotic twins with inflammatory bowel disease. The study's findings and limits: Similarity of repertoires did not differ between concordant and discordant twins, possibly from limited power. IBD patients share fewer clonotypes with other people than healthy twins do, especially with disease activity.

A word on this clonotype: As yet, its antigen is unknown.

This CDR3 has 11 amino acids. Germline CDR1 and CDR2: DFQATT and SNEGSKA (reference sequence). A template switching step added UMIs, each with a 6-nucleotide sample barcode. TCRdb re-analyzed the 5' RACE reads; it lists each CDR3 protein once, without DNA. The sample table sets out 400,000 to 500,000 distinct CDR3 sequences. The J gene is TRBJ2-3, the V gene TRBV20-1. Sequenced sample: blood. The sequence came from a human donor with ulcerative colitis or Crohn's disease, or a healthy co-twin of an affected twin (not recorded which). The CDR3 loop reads CSAPSTDTQYF.